The text below deals with one T cell receptor beta chain. Its antigen is unknown. A much larger clone lies a single base off, so this may be a read error. This CDR3 contains 15 residues. Germline V gene lookup returns CDR1 SGHVS and CDR2 FNYEAQ. The V end was cut by 2 bases, the J end by 0 bases, with 8 bases between. A sample-barcoded 5' primer and a J-beta primer mix were used in a second PCR of roughly 7 to 12 cycles. Each of the samples gave a minimum of 3 million paired-end reads that contained CDR3. Via MiXCR, TCRdb re-called the 5' RACE reads, giving one row per CDR3 protein. The table includes 650,000 to 1,000,000 distinct CDR3 sequences, about 34% detected once. This entry comes from a study of blood T cells in healthy people across ages. Points from the study as a whole: A roughly linear fall in TCR beta diversity per million T cells was seen with increasing age. Whereas aged donors had fewer naive CD4+ cells, long-lived donors had more of them and higher diversity. CMV infection status of these donors was not known.

Sequencing was carried out using blood. The source of this sequence is a man aged 18 to 35 in good health. The V gene is TRBV7-6, the J gene TRBJ2-1; no firm D call. The CDR3 coding sequence is TGTGCCAGCAGCTTATTCCAGAGCTCCTACAATGAGCAGTTCTTC. Translating it yields CASSLFQSSYNEQFF.